The 24 T cell receptor beta chains listed next were all sequenced from one sample in a study of blood T cell repertoires in COVID-19. Profiled with immunoSEQ multiplex PCR; TCRdb holds only in-frame clones, not every one. The sample includes nearly 250,000 clones, 86% seen only once; the top ten take about 6%. Sequencing was carried out using peripheral blood. These receptors all stem from a woman older than 75 with COVID-19, enrolled during active disease.

The chain links TRBV18 to TRBJ1-1; 8 bases are a match to TRBD1. Germline CDR1 is KGHSH and CDR2 is LQKENI. Losses at the gene ends were 3 bases for V and 0 bases for J; bases not matched to a gene: 3. The CDR3 loop spans 15 amino acids. The CDR3 region has the DNA TGTGCCAGCTCACCCAACAGGGGGTTGAACACTGAAGCTTTCTTT. Translating gives CASSPNRGLNTEAFF.

This chain uses TRBV4-2 with TRBJ1-1; 8 bases match TRBD1. Germline V gene lookup returns CDR1 LGHNA and CDR2 YNFKEQ. The CDR3 spans 17 residues. With 1 base clipped from V and 0 bases from J, the junction kept 7 bases outside the gene matches. The DNA for the CDR3 is TGTGCCAGCAGCCAAGGCGGGACAGGTACTATGAACACTGAAGCTTTCTTT. This encodes CASSQGGTGTMNTEAFF.

About this clone: Different DNA sequences within this sample yield the same CDR3. This sequence joins TRBV7-2 and TRBJ2-5; possibly TRBD2 for D (7 bases). V lost 5 bases and J 4 bases, leaving 14 bases between the germline ends. The CDR3 runs 14 residues. Germline CDR1 SGHTA, CDR2 FQGNSA. DNA of the CDR3: TGTGCCAGCAGCACTGGGGGGGCGGGAGAGACCCAGTACTTC. It codes for CASSTGGAGETQYF.

The rearrangement uses TRBV19 and TRBJ1-1; 9 nucleotides agree with TRBD1. The germline gives CDR1 LNHDA, CDR2 SQIVND (reference sequence). The CDR3 is made up of 14 amino acids. The ends lost 4 bases at V and 4 bases at J; junction bases unmatched: 4. CDR3 sequence (DNA): TGTGCCAGTAGTAAGGGACAGGGCGGCACTGAAGCTTTCTTT. It yields the protein CASSKGQGGTEAFF.

This chain joins TRBV7-9 and TRBJ1-1, with 7 bases fitting TRBD1. Trimming removed 4 bases from V and 3 bases from J; junction bases left unmatched: 14. The CDR3 loop spans 17 amino acids. The germline V gene has CDR1 SEHNR and CDR2 FQNEAQ (reference sequence). The CDR3 DNA is TGTGCCAGCAGCTCCCTAGGAGGGGGCTACCCGTACACTGAAGCTTTCTTT. It encodes CASSSLGGGYPYTEAFF.

This chain joins TRBV21-1 and TRBJ2-7; no DNA check was done on the table's D call, TRBD1. TRBV21-1 corresponds to a pseudogene. CDR3 length: 16 residues. The CDR3 DNA follows: TGTGCCAGCAGCAAAGCGCTTGGCCGAGGGGGCAACGAGCAGTACGTC. Translation: CASSKALGRGGNEQYV.

In this sample, this clone turned up once. The chain links TRBV6-5 to TRBJ1-1; 7 nucleotides agree with TRBD1. There are 14 residues in the CDR3. CDR1 MNHEY and CDR2 SVGAGI come from the germline V gene. With 6 bases clipped from V and 8 bases from J, the junction kept 12 bases outside the gene matches. The CDR3 sequence: CASRITDGQVEAFF. The CDR3 DNA sequence: TGTGCCAGCAGAATAACAGACGGACAGGTAGAAGCTTTCTTT.

This chain links TRBV9 with TRBJ1-3; TRBD1 is a possible D gene (5 bases). The length of the CDR3 is 17 residues. The V gene's germline CDR1 is SGDLS and CDR2 YYNGEE. Trimming removed 4 bases from V and 3 bases from J, with 20 bases in between. The CDR3 region has the DNA TGTGCCAGCAGCCCCCCAACGGGGGTAAGGGGTGGAAACACCATATATTTT. Amino acid sequence: CASSPPTGVRGGNTIYF. The full variable domain, with the rest looked up from reference TRBV9 and TRBJ1-3, is DSGVTQTPKHLITATGQRVTLRCSPRSGDLSVYWYQQSLDQGLQFLIQYYNGEERAKGNILERFSAQQFPDLHSELNLSSLELGDSALYFCASSPPTGVRGGNTIYFGEGSWLTVV.

The gene calls are TRBV5-5 and TRBJ1-1; perhaps TRBD1 as D (5 bases). Trimming took 5 bases from V and 1 from J, leaving 9 bases between them. The length of the CDR3 is 13 residues. Germline CDR1 SGHKS, CDR2 YYEKEE (reference sequence). Here the CDR3 DNA reads TGTGCCAGCAGTCGTGGACAGAACACTGAAGCTTTCTTT. Protein sequence: CASSRGQNTEAFF.

The chain is built from TRBV9 and TRBJ1-1; D remains ambiguous. This CDR3 spans 14 amino acids. Germline V lookup: CDR1 SGDLS, CDR2 YYNGEE. V was trimmed by 2 bases and J by 2 bases, leaving 10 bases between them. CDR3 coding DNA: TGTGCCAGCAGCGTTTCGGGAGGAAACACTGAAGCTTTCTTT. The encoded protein is CASSVSGGNTEAFF.

On this clone: Mismatch with germline at one junction end may stem from a read error. The chain recombines TRBV7-2 with TRBJ1-2; D may be TRBD1 (6 bases). This CDR3 contains 12 residues. CDR1 is SGHTA, CDR2 FQGNSA, per germline. CDR3 amino acids: CASSLYSGHPYF. The CDR3, as DNA: TGTGCCAGCAGCCTTTATTCGGGACACCCATACTTC.

This clone was seen a few times. The gene calls are TRBV3-1 (or the pseudogene TRBV3-2) and TRBJ2-7, with TRBD2 as a possible D gene (5 bases). The ends were cut back, 0 bases at V and 2 bases at J, with 11 bases in the middle. CDR3 length equals 15 residues. Germline V gives CDR1 LGHDT, CDR2 YNNKEL (reference sequence). CDR3 DNA sequence: TGTGCCAGCAGCCAAGATCTGAGGGAAGCCTACGAGCAGTACTTC. The encoded protein is CASSQDLREAYEQYF.

The V call is TRBV12-3 or TRBV12-4, the J call TRBJ1-1; D unresolved. V was cut by 6 bases and J by 4 bases, with 12 bases left in between. The CDR3 sequence is 13 residues long. The DNA of the CDR3 is TGTGCCAGCAGAAATGGAGATGTCACTGAAGCTTTCTTT. Encoded protein: CASRNGDVTEAFF.

A remark on this clone: Other DNA sequences in this specimen translate into the identical CDR3. The chain joins TRBV2 to TRBJ1-1; 9 nucleotides align to TRBD1. Trimming took 6 bases from V and 1 from J; bases not matched to a gene: 3. The CDR3 covers 14 residues. Germline V gene lookup returns CDR1 SNHLY and CDR2 FYNNEI. CDR3 DNA: TGTGCCAGCAGGGGACAGGGCGCGAACACTGAAGCTTTCTTT. Protein: CASRGQGANTEAFF.

The V gene is TRBV29-1, the J gene TRBJ1-1; the D is unclear. CDR1 is SQVTM and CDR2 is ANQGSEA in the germline V gene. V lost 3 bases and J lost 6, with 8 bases in between. The CDR3 is made up of 11 amino acids. The CDR3 sequence: CSVDWTAEAFF. In DNA, the CDR3 is TGCAGCGTTGATTGGACTGCTGAAGCTTTCTTT.

The V gene is TRBV5-4, the J gene TRBJ1-6; D is possibly TRBD1 (5 bases). This CDR3 region has 14 residues. V lost 1 base to trimming and J lost 8 bases, with 10 bases between them. CDR1 is SGHNT, CDR2 YYREEE, per germline (reference sequence). CDR3 nucleotides: TGTGCCAGCAGCTTGTTCAGGGCGGATTCACCCCTCCACTTT. Translating it yields CASSLFRADSPLHF. Drawing the rest from reference TRBV5-4 and TRBJ1-6, the complete variable domain is ETGVTQSPTHLIKTRGQQVTLRCSSQSGHNTVSWYQQALGQGPQFIFQYYREEENGRGNFPPRFSGLQFPNYSSELNVNALELDDSALYLCASSLFRADSPLHFGNGTRLTVT.

The chain couples TRBV5-8 to TRBJ2-7; TRBD1 is a possible D gene (6 bases). This CDR3 comprises 13 residues. V lost 3 bases and J lost 1, with 8 bases in between. CDR1 and CDR2 from the germline V gene are SGHTS and YDEGEE. CDR3 nucleotides: TGTGCCAGCAGCTCCACAGGGTCCTACGAGCAGTACGTC. Translating gives CASSSTGSYEQYV.

The chain links TRBV19 to TRBJ2-5, with a possible D match to TRBD2 (6 bases). Trimming shortened V by 6 bases and J by 1 base, and 6 bases separated the two germline ends. Looked up from germline, CDR1 is LNHDA and CDR2 is SQIVND (reference sequence). The CDR3 length is 12 residues. The CDR3 DNA sequence: TGTGCCAGTAGCGGGGGCCAAGAGACCCAGTACTTC. This translates into CASSGGQETQYF.

CDR3 sequence reads: CASSPTPNARSQVQPQHF. DNA for the CDR3: TGTGCCAGCTCACCCACTCCTAATGCCCGAAGTCAAGTCCAGCCCCAGCATTTT. The V call is TRBV18, the J call TRBJ1-5; no definite D call. Trimming took 3 bases from V and 7 from J, leaving 25 bases between them. The CDR3 runs to 18 residues. Germline CDR1 KGHSH, CDR2 LQKENI.

This clone was seen a few times. The chain recombines TRBV19 with TRBJ1-6; 7 bases match TRBD1. The ends lost 5 bases at V and 8 bases at J; junction bases unmatched: 12. The CDR3 extends over 16 amino acids. Germline CDR1 LNHDA, CDR2 SQIVND (reference sequence). CDR3 loop: CASSALIRGMDSPLHF. Written as DNA, the CDR3 is TGTGCCAGTAGTGCTTTGATCAGGGGGATGGATTCACCCCTCCACTTT.

This clone is a singleton in its sample. The chain joins TRBV5-1 to TRBJ1-1; D may be TRBD1 (5 bases). The CDR3 runs 14 residues. Per germline, CDR1 SGHRS and CDR2 YFSETQ. V dropped 1 base and J dropped 4 bases, with 11 bases sitting between them. CDR3 coding DNA: TGCGCCAGCAGCTTGAAGGGCGGGGGCACTGAAGCTTTCTTT. It specifies CASSLKGGGTEAFF.

The rearrangement links TRBV28 to TRBJ1-5, with D hard to call. Germline V gene data show CDR1 as MDHEN and CDR2 as SYDVKM. V was shortened by 2 bases and J by 7 bases, with 21 bases between the two germline ends. The CDR3 length is 17 residues. CDR3 DNA sequence: TGTGCCAGCAGTTTAGGGAGATATAGCAAAGGGTTCCAGCCCCAGCATTTT. Translated: CASSLGRYSKGFQPQHF.

V gene TRBV7-9 combines with J gene TRBJ2-1; D is possibly TRBD2 (5 bases). With 3 bases removed from V and 3 bases from J, the gap between germline ends came to 12 bases. Germline CDR1 reads SEHNR; CDR2 reads FQNEAQ (reference sequence). CDR3 length equals 15 residues. The CDR3: CASSFGRADYNEQFF. The CDR3 DNA reads as TGTGCCAGCAGCTTTGGTAGAGCGGACTACAATGAGCAGTTCTTC.

J is TRBJ2-2 and V is TRBV11-2; tentatively, D is TRBD1 (5 bases). CDR1 is SGHAT, CDR2 FQNNGV, per germline. Trimming pared 3 bases from V and 4 bases from J, leaving 9 bases between. The CDR3 covers 14 residues. CDR3 in amino acids: CASSFGQGTGELFF. The CDR3 nucleotides read TGTGCCAGCAGCTTCGGGCAGGGCACCGGGGAGCTGTTTTTT. The whole variable domain, remainder taken from reference TRBV11-2 and TRBJ2-2, is EAGVAQSPRYKIIEKRQSVAFWCNPISGHATLYWYQQILGQGPKLLIQFQNNGVVDDSQLPKDRFSAERLKGVDSTLKIQPAKLEDSAVYLCASSFGQGTGELFFGEGSRLTVL.